The 6 T cell receptor beta chains listed next were all sequenced from one sample in a study of early T cells in non-severe SARS-CoV-2 infection. TCRdb used MiXCR to reprocess the 5' RACE reads, holding one entry per CDR3 protein. This table has roughly 75,000 distinct CDR3 sequences, approximately 12% appearing once. The sample taken for sequencing was whole blood. The receptors come from an adult who was a healthcare worker with PCR-confirmed SARS-CoV-2 infection or an uninfected control (not recorded which).

This clonotype was seen at least ten times. The gene calls are TRBV4-2 and TRBJ2-7; D is unclear. The V end was cut by 4 bases, the J end by 0 bases, with 16 bases between. The CDR3 sequence is 16 residues long. CDR1 is LGHNA, CDR2 YNFKEQ, per germline. CDR3 sequence reads: CASSPNPPESSYEQYF. CDR3 in DNA: TGTGCCAGCAGCCCGAACCCCCCAGAGAGCTCCTACGAGCAGTACTTC.

By sample share, this clonotype is medium-sized. The chain uses TRBV9 and TRBJ1-6, with no clear D. Trimming pared 4 bases from V and 9 bases from J, leaving 11 bases between. In germline, CDR1 is SGDLS, CDR2 YYNGEE. The CDR3 spans 13 residues. CDR3 DNA: TGTGCCAGCAGCCAGGAGGTCGTTTCACCCCTCCACTTT. Encoded protein: CASSQEVVSPLHF.

This clonotype came up once. Since the CDR3 does not end with the conserved phenylalanine or tryptophan, this likely comes from a read error. This chain links TRBV7-9 with TRBJ2-2; a possible D gene is TRBD1 (6 bases). There are 18 residues in the CDR3. Per the germline V gene, CDR1 is SEHNR and CDR2 is FQNEAQ (reference sequence). Trimming cost V 4 bases and J 3 bases, with 21 bases left between them. The CDR3 sequence is CASSSSLAIYRDTGELFS. CDR3 bases: TGTGCCAGCAGCTCATCCTTAGCGATCTACAGGGACACCGGGGAGCTGTTTTCT.

V usage is TRBV20-1 and J usage is TRBJ2-5; tentative D call: TRBD1 (6 bases). Germline V gene lookup returns CDR1 DFQATT and CDR2 SNEGSKA (reference sequence). There are 14 residues in the CDR3. V was shortened by 1 base and J by 5 bases, with 14 bases between the two germline ends. The CDR3 DNA reads TGCAGTGCTAGAGCAGGTCAGGGGACGGAGACCCAGTACTTC. It specifies CSARAGQGTETQYF.

This clonotype has a count of ten or more. CDR3 sequence: CASSQIGGIDEQFF. DNA of the CDR3: TGTGCCAGCAGCCAGATAGGGGGGATCGATGAGCAGTTCTTC. The chain employs TRBV14 and TRBJ2-1; TRBD1 or TRBD2 may be the D gene (6 bases each). The CDR3 runs 14 residues. The V gene's germline CDR1 is SGHDN and CDR2 FVKESK. V lost 3 bases to trimming and J lost 8 bases, with 14 bases between them.

This clonotype was picked up many times. The V and J genes are TRBV27 and TRBJ2-5, with 8 bases that match TRBD2. Trimming at V came to 6 bases and at J to 5 bases, leaving 17 bases not matched to a gene. Germline V CDR1 and CDR2: MNHEY, SMNVEV (reference sequence). The CDR3 consists of 17 residues. The CDR3: CASSTLTSGSWGETQYF. The DNA of the CDR3 is TGTGCCAGCAGCACCTTAACCAGCGGGAGTTGGGGCGAGACCCAGTACTTC.